The clone carrying this T cell receptor beta chain occurred many times. Its antigen is as yet unknown. A universal primer site arose from template switching, and cDNA bore unique molecular identifiers. Each CDR3 protein is one row after TCRdb ran MiXCR on the 5' RACE reads. The sample lists fewer than 550,000 distinct CDR3 sequences, approximately 14% occurring once. The sample originates from a study of identical twins. Study-wide results and caveats: Conclusions rested on cross-sectional statistics rather than following the same donors. Models underestimated how often monozygotic twins shared out-of-frame TCR alpha. Twins shared out-of-frame alpha sequences with excess low generation probability.

Germline lookup yields CDR1 DFQATT and CDR2 SNEGSKA (reference sequence). The CDR3 length is 15 residues. V was cut by 6 bases and J by 3 bases, with 19 bases left in between. These data also formed part of another study, on yellow fever vaccine responses in identical twins.

J is TRBJ2-3 and V is TRBV20-1; D may match TRBD1 or TRBD2 (6 bases each). This TCR derives from a woman under 30 in good health. Input material: CD4+ T cells sorted from blood. CDR3 nucleotides: TGCAGTGCACCTCCGGGGGCGGGAAGAACAGATACGCAGTATTTT. Translation: CSAPPGAGRTDTQYF.